This T cell receptor beta chain was sequenced for a study of blood T cell repertoires in COVID-19. About the research overall: From T cells, B-cell-depleted T cells, or PBMCs came the material, which was cDNA or gDNA.

Individuals drawn from about 26 US areas were roughly 18 to 95 years old. Methods used by the authors: How many nucleated cells were present was estimated from reference gene primer amplification. The assay was immunoSEQ multiplex PCR, and TCRdb's table has in-frame clones only and misses some. The D gene and trimming were derived from the DNA, and the V and J assignments and clone size from that table. Of fewer than 250,000 clones listed, around 83% are singletons. The CDR3 totals 13 residues. Germline V CDR1 and CDR2: LNHDA, SQIVND (reference sequence). Unmatched junction bases numbered 7, after V lost 10 bases and J lost 3 bases.

The receptor was isolated from a woman aged 35 to 49 who had recovered from COVID-19. Specimen: PBMCs or T cells enriched from blood (not recorded which). The chain combines TRBV19 with TRBJ2-7; TRBD1 matches at 9 bases. In DNA, the CDR3 is TGTGCCACAACGACAGGGGGGGGCTACGAGCAGTACTTC. Translation: CATTTGGGYEQYF. Supplemented by reference TRBV19 and TRBJ2-7, the full variable domain reads DGGITQSPKYLFRKEGQNVTLSCEQNLNHDAMYWYRQDPGQGLRLIYYSQIVNDFQKGDIAEGYSVSREKKESFPLTVTSAQKNPTAFYLCATTTGGGYEQYFGPGTRLTVT.